The 5 T cell receptor beta chains in this list originate from one sample, sequenced in a study of T cell changes during pregnancy in multiple sclerosis. The data were produced by immunoSEQ multiplex PCR, yet TCRdb's version contains in-frame clones alone and is incomplete. The repertoire holds roughly 53,000 clones, with more than 75% as singletons. The sequencing used CD8+ T cells from peripheral blood mononuclear cells, collected before pregnancy. Receptors originate from a female donor with multiple sclerosis, enrolled in a pregnancy study.

The chain couples TRBV4-2 to TRBJ2-3, with 10 bases lining up with TRBD2. This CDR3 contains 15 residues. CDR1 and CDR2 from the germline V gene are LGHNA and YNFKEQ. Trimming at V came to 3 bases and at J to 1 base, leaving 1 base not matched to a gene. CDR3 in amino acids: CASSHTSGGTDTQYF. The DNA of the CDR3 is TGTGCCAGCAGCCACACTAGCGGGGGCACAGATACGCAGTATTTT.

This clone was seen just once. The chain uses TRBV4-1 and TRBJ1-2; 9 positions match TRBD1. The CDR3 covers 15 residues. Trimming at V came to 4 bases and at J to 8 bases, leaving 11 bases not matched to a gene. CDR1 is MGHRA, CDR2 YSYEKL, per germline. CDR3 DNA sequence: TGCGCCAGCAGCCCAATCCTACAGGGGGCGGAAGGCTACACCTTC. Translated: CASSPILQGAEGYTF.

This rearrangement joins TRBV4-1 to TRBJ2-1, with D perhaps TRBD2 (6 bases). Germline CDR1 MGHRA, CDR2 YSYEKL. With 0 bases removed from V and 7 bases from J, the gap between germline ends came to 13 bases. The CDR3 sequence is 15 residues long. The CDR3: CASSQEGSRGNEQFF. CDR3 nucleotide sequence: TGCGCCAGCAGCCAAGAGGGAAGCCGGGGGAATGAGCAGTTCTTC.

The chain couples TRBV4-2 to TRBJ2-1; D perhaps matches TRBD2 (5 bases). Per the germline V gene, CDR1 is LGHNA and CDR2 is YNFKEQ. The CDR3 is made up of 15 amino acids. V was shortened by 0 bases and J by 7 bases, with 13 bases between the two germline ends. Written as DNA, the CDR3 is TGTGCCAGCAGCCAAGATCAGTCTAGCCCAAATGAGCAGTTCTTC. It yields the protein CASSQDQSSPNEQFF.

The rearrangement uses TRBV9 and TRBJ2-2; 10 bases fit TRBD1. This CDR3 is 17 amino acids long. Germline CDR1 and CDR2: SGDLS and YYNGEE. V trimming: 4 bases; J trimming: 7 bases; junction bases outside the gene matches: 13. CDR3: CASSNEIDRGQGGELFF. CDR3 DNA sequence: TGTGCCAGCAGCAACGAAATAGACAGGGGGCAGGGCGGGGAGCTGTTTTTT.